A selection of T cell receptor beta chains follows, all from one sample in a study of blood T cell repertoires in COVID-19. Measured with immunoSEQ multiplex PCR; TCRdb has only the in-frame clones, and not every one. The table records 650,000 to 800,000 clones, 85% to 90% of them present only once. Sample: peripheral blood. The origin of the receptors is a woman under 30 with acute or convalescent COVID-19. CDR3s include the opening cysteine and the closing phenylalanine or tryptophan. D genes are given only for firm matches. Rows may omit the clone size; those that give it use once, few, many or a size class.

d_call,j_call,v_call,clone_size,cdr3_aa,cdr3_nt
NA,TRBJ1-1,TRBV19,once,CASGHRVISGVANTEAFF,TGTGCCAGCGGGCACAGGGTGATTTCTGGGGTGGCGAACACTGAAGCTTTCTTT
TRBD2,TRBJ2-1,TRBV27,NA,CASSPFMLAGGPGEQFF,TGTGCCAGCAGTCCTTTTATGCTAGCGGGGGGGCCGGGTGAGCAGTTCTTC
NA,TRBJ1-5,TRBV12-5,NA,CASGFRDIDQPQHF,TGTGCTAGTGGTTTCCGGGACATCGATCAGCCCCAGCATTTT
NA,TRBJ2-7,TRBV10-3,NA,CAISELGLSSYEQYF,TGTGCCATCAGTGAACTGGGCCTATCCTCCTACGAGCAGTACTTC
NA,TRBJ2-1,TRBV3-1/TRBV3-2,once,CASSQAGRTVSYNEQFF,TGTGCCAGCAGCCAGGCGGGACGGACCGTCTCCTACAATGAGCAGTTCTTC
TRBD1,TRBJ1-5,TRBV7-8,NA,CASSRLTGNSNQPQHF,TGTGCCAGCAGCCGGCTGACAGGGAATAGCAATCAGCCCCAGCATTTT
TRBD1,TRBJ1-2,TRBV28,NA,CASSTGVYGYTF,TGTGCCAGCAGCACAGGGGTCTATGGCTACACCTTC
NA,TRBJ2-5,TRBV7-9,NA,CASSLEGGTQYF,TGTGCCAGCAGCTTAGAAGGGGGGACCCAGTACTTC
NA,TRBJ2-7,TRBV28,NA,CASTPKSSYEQYF,TGTGCCAGCACCCCAAAGTCCAGCTACGAGCAGTACTTC
TRBD1,TRBJ1-2,TRBV4-3,NA,CASSPNLQGEQANYGYTF,TGCGCCAGCAGTCCGAACCTACAGGGGGAACAAGCTAACTATGGCTACACCTTC
TRBD2,TRBJ2-1,TRBV7-2,NA,CASRFDSGAYNEQFF,TGTGCCAGCAGATTTGATAGCGGGGCCTACAATGAGCAGTTCTTC
NA,TRBJ1-3,TRBV6-5,NA,CASRGQSGNTIYF,TGTGCCAGCAGGGGACAATCTGGAAACACCATATATTTT
NA,TRBJ1-2,TRBV24-1,NA,CATSGTGYYGYTF,TGTGCCACCAGTGGCACAGGGTACTATGGCTACACCTTC
NA,TRBJ1-1,TRBV15,NA,CATSRDRTEAFF,TGTGCCACCAGCAGAGATCGTACTGAAGCTTTCTTT
NA,TRBJ1-4,TRBV20-1,NA,CSADPGEKLFF,TGCAGTGCCGACCCAGGTGAAAAACTGTTTTTT
TRBD1,TRBJ1-5,TRBV2,NA,CASSRTGPISNQPQHF,TGTGCCAGCAGTAGGACAGGGCCTATTAGCAATCAGCCCCAGCATTTT
NA,TRBJ2-2,TRBV2,once,CASSRRWGDTGELFF,TGTGCCAGCAGCAGAAGGTGGGGGGACACCGGGGAGCTGTTTTTT
TRBD1,TRBJ1-6,TRBV7-8,NA,CASTGDSRNSPLHF,TGTGCCAGCACGGGGGACAGCCGAAATTCACCCCTCCACTTT
TRBD1,TRBJ2-2,TRBV12-5,NA,CASGLAALDRGFPGELFF,TGTGCTAGTGGTTTGGCCGCACTCGACAGGGGGTTTCCCGGGGAGCTGTTTTTT
NA,TRBJ1-1,TRBV9,NA,CASSVGWGLTEAFF,TGTGCCAGCAGCGTAGGTTGGGGGCTCACTGAAGCTTTCTTT
NA,TRBJ1-4,TRBV7-9,few,CASSLGVAQRGTNEKLFF,TGTGCCAGCAGCTTAGGGGTGGCCCAACGGGGAACTAATGAAAAACTGTTTTTT
NA,TRBJ1-2,TRBV3-1/TRBV3-2,NA,CASSFALSANYGYTF,TGTGCCAGCAGCTTCGCCCTCAGCGCTAACTATGGCTACACCTTC
NA,TRBJ1-1,TRBV5-6,NA,CASSTLPGVGAFF,TGTGCCAGCAGCACCCTTCCGGGTGTTGGAGCTTTCTTT
TRBD1,TRBJ1-1,TRBV5-4,NA,CASSFSPGTGLYTEAFF,TGTGCCAGCAGCTTCAGTCCCGGGACAGGGTTGTACACTGAAGCTTTCTTT
NA,TRBJ2-7,TRBV4-3,NA,CASSQDPLYEQYF,TGCGCCAGCAGCCAAGATCCACTATACGAGCAGTACTTC
TRBD2,TRBJ2-7,TRBV7-2,NA,CASSLALAGDPYEQYF,TGTGCCAGCAGCTTAGCACTAGCGGGGGACCCCTACGAGCAGTACTTC
NA,TRBJ1-2,TRBV18,NA,CASSPGRDNGYTF,TGTGCCAGCTCACCCGGAAGGGACAATGGCTACACCTTC
NA,TRBJ1-2,TRBV19,few,CASSSGVADYGYTF,TGTGCCAGTAGCTCAGGGGTGGCGGACTATGGCTACACCTTC
TRBD1,TRBJ1-1,TRBV6-6,few,CASSTRTGSRNTEAFF,TGTGCCAGCAGCACCCGGACAGGGAGTAGAAACACTGAAGCTTTCTTT